Sequencing of this TCR beta chain was carried out in a study of T-cell reconstitution after alpha-beta-depleted transplantation in children. This CDR3 is built from 15 residues. Germline CDR1 reads LGHNA; CDR2 reads YNFKEQ. V lost 3 bases to trimming and J lost 6 bases, with 17 bases between them. Preparation of the TCRbeta library involved a method that used unique molecular identifiers. One entry per CDR3 protein results from TCRdb running MiXCR on the PCR reads. The data show approximately 800,000 distinct CDR3 sequences, approximately 15% seen once. Regarding the study as a whole: Newly produced T cells mostly accounted for T-cell counts and diversity one year post-transplant. Surviving recipient T cells and thymic progenitors produced the high day-60 TCRbeta diversity seen in some patients.

This clonotype was detected only a few times. Its specificity is unknown. The material sequenced was PBMCs, mostly from graft donor cells, taken 360 days after TCRalphabeta/CD19-depleted stem cell transplant. This TCR was sampled from a male patient under 18 who had a stem cell transplant for acute lymphoblastic leukemia, so the T cells may come from the graft donor. V usage is TRBV4-2 and J usage is TRBJ1-2, with D maybe TRBD1 (5 bases). The CDR3: CASSHAGTARDGYTF. The CDR3 nucleotides are TGTGCCAGCAGCCATGCTGGGACGGCCAGAGATGGCTACACCTTC.